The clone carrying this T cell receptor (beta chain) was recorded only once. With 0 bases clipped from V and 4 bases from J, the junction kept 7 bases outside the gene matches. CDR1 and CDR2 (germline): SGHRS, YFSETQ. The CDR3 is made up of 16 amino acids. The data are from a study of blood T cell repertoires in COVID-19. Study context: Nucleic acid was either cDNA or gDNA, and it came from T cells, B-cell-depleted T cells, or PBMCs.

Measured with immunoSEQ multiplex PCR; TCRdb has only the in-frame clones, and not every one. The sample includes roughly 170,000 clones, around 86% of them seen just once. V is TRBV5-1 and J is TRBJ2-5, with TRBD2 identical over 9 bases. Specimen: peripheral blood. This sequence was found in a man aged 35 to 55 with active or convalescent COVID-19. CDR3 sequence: CASSLAARGGTETQYF. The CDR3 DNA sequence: TGCGCCAGCAGCTTGGCCGCGCGGGGGGGCACAGAGACCCAGTACTTC.